Shown below are 9 T cell receptor beta chains from a single sample sequenced in a study of OX40 agonist ivuxolimab in advanced cancers. Sequenced by immunoSEQ multiplex PCR; TCRdb stores in-frame clones only, minus some. This repertoire shows over 90,000 clones, around 87% found once; its top ten account for 0.15% to 0.2%. This material consisted of CD4+ or CD8+ T cells sorted from blood, taken in a trial of the OX40 agonist ivuxolimab. The receptors originated from an adult with an advanced solid tumor such as melanoma, head and neck, liver or kidney cancer.

This clone was observed a few times. The V call is TRBV2, the J call TRBJ2-3; D may be TRBD2 (6 bases). Germline CDR1 SNHLY, CDR2 FYNNEI. This CDR3 is built from 14 residues. The V end lost 1 base, the J end lost 2 bases, and 7 bases lay between the germline ends. CDR3 loop: CASSEGDFTDTQYF. The CDR3 DNA follows: TGTGCCAGCAGTGAAGGGGACTTCACAGATACGCAGTATTTT. Together with reference TRBV2 and TRBJ2-3, the CDR3 gives the full variable domain: EPEVTQTPSHQVTQMGQEVILRCVPISNHLYFYWYRQILGQKVEFLVSFYNNEISEKSEIFDDQFSVERPDGSNFTLKIRSTKLEDSAMYFCASSEGDFTDTQYFGPGTRLTVL.

This clone appeared once. The J gene is TRBJ2-2, the V gene TRBV9; 7 bases agree with TRBD2. Germline V gene sequence: CDR1 SGDLS, CDR2 YYNGEE. The CDR3 covers 15 residues. With V trimmed by 6 bases and J by 6 bases, 11 bases remained unmatched. The CDR3 sequence is CASTPGGVWPGELFF. CDR3 coding DNA: TGTGCCAGCACCCCTGGGGGGGTTTGGCCCGGGGAGCTGTTTTTT.

This clone was picked up one time. The chain carries TRBV6-1 and TRBJ1-5; 7 nucleotides line up with TRBD1. This CDR3 comprises 13 residues. The germline gives CDR1 MNHNS, CDR2 SASEGT. The trim removed 5 bases at V and 6 bases at J, leaving 4 bases unmatched. CDR3 nucleotide sequence: TGTGCCAGCAGTTCACAGGGGACTCAGCCCCAGCATTTT. It translates to CASSSQGTQPQHF.

The chain is built from TRBV6-1 and TRBJ2-7; 8 bases map to TRBD2. The J segment lost 1 base and the V segment lost 8 bases, leaving 4 bases of the junction unmatched. Germline values: CDR1 MNHNS, CDR2 SASEGT. The CDR3 runs to 13 residues. CDR3 in DNA: TGTGCCAGCTGCCTAGCGGGTTCCTACGAGCAGTACTTC. This translates into CASCLAGSYEQYF.

The rearrangement links TRBV5-4 to TRBJ2-7; D perhaps matches TRBD1 (6 bases). The CDR3 sequence is 14 residues long. Trimming stripped 5 bases from V and 2 bases from J, with 14 bases between. The germline V gene has CDR1 SGHNT and CDR2 YYREEE (reference sequence). Here the CDR3 reads CASSPGTRPYEQYF. Here the CDR3 DNA reads TGTGCCAGCAGTCCCGGGACACGCCCCTACGAGCAGTACTTC.

This clone appeared once. This chain links TRBV6-6 with TRBJ2-1; no firm D call. V was pared by 1 base and J by 7 bases, with 8 bases between. Germline CDR1 MNHNY, CDR2 SVGAGI (reference sequence). This CDR3 spans 13 amino acids. CDR3 DNA: TGTGCCAGCAGTTACTGGAGTGGGAATGAGCAGTTCTTC. Its translation is CASSYWSGNEQFF.

This sequence joins TRBV2 and TRBJ2-7; TRBD1 matches at 10 bases. The CDR3 has 15 amino acids. The V segment lost 4 bases and the J segment 5 bases; nucleotides outside the gene matches: 8. In germline, CDR1 is SNHLY, CDR2 FYNNEI. DNA of the CDR3: TGTGCCAGCAGTGGCCGGGACAGGGGAGACCACGAGCAGTACTTC. Translating it yields CASSGRDRGDHEQYF.

V and J are TRBV7-7 and TRBJ2-2; D not resolved. The CDR3 runs 14 residues. Deletions cut 1 base from V and 7 bases from J, with 10 bases between. The germline CDR1 and CDR2 sequences are SSHAT and FNYEAQ (reference sequence). Here the CDR3 reads CASSLGASSGELFF. CDR3 coding DNA: TGTGCCAGCAGCTTAGGGGCCTCGAGCGGGGAGCTGTTTTTT. Based on the CDR3 plus reference TRBV7-7 and TRBJ2-2, the full variable domain is GAGVSQSPRYKVTKRGQDVTLRCDPISSHATLYWYQQALGQGPEFLTYFNYEAQPDKSGLPSDRFSAERPEGSISTLTIQRTEQRDSAMYRCASSLGASSGELFFGEGSRLTVL.

The chain carries TRBV19 and TRBJ1-2; TRBD1 matches at 7 bases. V lost 3 bases to trimming and J lost 8 bases; unmatched junction nucleotides: 6. The CDR3 runs 13 residues. The germline V gene has CDR1 LNHDA and CDR2 SQIVND (reference sequence). The CDR3 nucleotides read TGTGCCAGTAGTATCGCCAGGGGGGCCGGCTACACCTTC. This sequence encodes CASSIARGAGYTF.